The 3 T cell receptor beta chains given below trace back to one sample, sequenced in a study of CD8 T cells in ankylosing spondylitis. TCRdb itself ran the 5' RACE reads through MiXCR, one entry per CDR3 protein. The data contain 150,000 to 200,000 distinct CDR3 sequences, around a third of them singletons. The specimen sequenced was synovial fluid, either unsorted or a sorted T cell fraction (not recorded which). Source of these receptors: a male donor with ankylosing spondylitis.

V gene TRBV7-3 combines with J gene TRBJ2-1; TRBD2 aligns across 8 bases. CDR3 size: 15 residues. V lost 5 bases and J lost 5; bases outside the gene matches: 8. Germline assignment: CDR1 SGHTA and CDR2 FQGTGA. CDR3 in amino acids: CASSPSGSSHNEQFF. The DNA for the CDR3 is TGTGCCAGCAGCCCCAGCGGGAGTTCCCACAATGAGCAGTTCTTC.

This clonotype was counted only a few times. V is TRBV7-3 and J is TRBJ2-5; D is possibly TRBD1 (5 bases). The CDR3 totals 13 residues. Germline V gives CDR1 SGHTA, CDR2 FQGTGA. The V end lost 1 base, the J end lost 5 bases, and 8 bases lay between the germline ends. The CDR3 sequence is CASSLIPGETQYF. CDR3 nucleotides: TGTGCCAGCAGCTTAATTCCAGGGGAGACCCAGTACTTC. The complete variable domain, with remaining parts taken from reference TRBV7-3 and TRBJ2-5, reads GAGVSQTPSNKVTEKGKYVELRCDPISGHTALYWYRQSLGQGPEFLIYFQGTGAADDSGLPNDRFFAVRPEGSVSTLKIQRTERGDSAVYLCASSLIPGETQYFGPGTRLLVL.

This chain uses TRBV19 with TRBJ1-5; no clear D gene. In germline, CDR1 is LNHDA, CDR2 SQIVND (reference sequence). The CDR3 runs to 13 residues. Trimming shortened V by 3 bases and J by 7 bases, and 10 bases separated the two germline ends. The CDR3 sequence: CASSMEEGQPQHF. Written as DNA, the CDR3 is TGTGCCAGTAGTATGGAGGAGGGACAGCCCCAGCATTTT.